The clone carrying this T cell receptor (beta chain) was recorded at least ten times. Antigen: not known. Preparing the TCRbeta library involved the use of unique molecular identifiers. A single record per CDR3 protein comes from TCRdb applying MiXCR to the PCR reads. The sample includes 200,000 to 250,000 distinct CDR3 sequences, 8.2% of them seen just once. These data come from a study of T-cell reconstitution after alpha-beta-depleted transplantation in children. Study conclusions and caveats: The high TCRbeta diversity at day 60 in some patients came from surviving recipient T cells and thymic progenitors. Reportedly, only several hundred clones from non-depleted graft cells drove alpha-beta T-cell counts at about two months. T-cell counts and diversity at one year post-transplant came mainly from newly produced T cells.

V lost 2 bases and J lost 5; bases outside the gene matches: 7. The length of the CDR3 is 15 residues. Germline CDR1 is MNHEY and CDR2 is SMNVEV (reference sequence). The clonotype comes from a male patient younger than 18 who had a stem cell transplant for acute lymphoblastic leukemia, so the T cells may come from the graft donor. The rearrangement uses TRBV27 and TRBJ2-7; the match to TRBD2 covers 9 bases. The material was PBMCs, mostly from graft donor cells, obtained 180 days after TCRalphabeta/CD19-depleted stem cell transplant. The CDR3 DNA reads as TGTGCCAGCAGTTTAGTGGCGGGAGGGCCCCACGAGCAGTACTTC. Translating gives CASSLVAGGPHEQYF.